These 12 T cell receptor beta chains came from one sample sequenced in a study of shared clonotypes between healthy human individuals. Assay used: immunoSEQ multiplex PCR; TCRdb lists only in-frame clones, some missing. The table includes approximately 95,000 clones, roughly two thirds detected once. Sequenced material: memory CD8+ T cells sorted from blood. The subset: CD45RO+ cells pooled with CCR7-negative TemRA cells. Every receptor here comes from a man aged 25 to 45 in good health.

The rearrangement joins TRBV29-1 to TRBJ2-7; possibly TRBD2 for D (5 bases). V dropped 4 bases and J dropped 1 base, with 11 bases sitting between them. The CDR3 covers 13 residues. Germline CDR1 SQVTM, CDR2 ANQGSEA. The CDR3 DNA is TGCAGCGTTGCTAGCCTCCTTTCCTACGAGCAGTACTTC. Residues: CSVASLLSYEQYF.

The gene calls are TRBV5-5 and TRBJ2-7; D tentatively reads TRBD1 or TRBD2 (6 bases each). CDR1 SGHKS and CDR2 YYEKEE come from the germline V gene (reference sequence). Trimming removed 5 bases at V and 0 bases at J, with 18 bases between. This CDR3 has 16 amino acids. The CDR3 bases are TGTGCCAGCAGAAGTCAGGGGACTCCTGCCTCCTACGAGCAGTACTTC. It translates to CASRSQGTPASYEQYF.

The rearrangement joins TRBV13 to TRBJ2-7; D might be TRBD2 (5 bases). Germline CDR1 PRHDT, CDR2 FYEKMQ (reference sequence). The V gene lost 0 bases and the J gene lost 4 bases, with 16 bases spanning the gap. CDR3 length equals 16 residues. The CDR3 region has the DNA TGTGCCAGCAGCTTAGGCACCGGACTGAGCCGGTACGAGCAGTACTTC. It is translated as CASSLGTGLSRYEQYF.

The chain employs TRBV15 and TRBJ2-3, with 11 positions matching TRBD2. Germline V lookup: CDR1 LNHNV, CDR2 YYDKDF (reference sequence). The CDR3 is 16 amino acids. V was clipped by 0 bases and J by 4 bases; unmatched bases: 3. The CDR3 loop is CATSREGLAGSDTQYF. DNA of the CDR3: TGTGCCACCAGCAGAGAAGGACTAGCGGGTTCAGATACGCAGTATTTT.

The chain joins TRBV25-1 to TRBJ2-4; D is perhaps TRBD2 (6 bases). Deletions cut 10 bases from V and 1 base from J, with 17 bases between. CDR1 is MGHDK and CDR2 is SYGVNS in the germline V gene. The CDR3 extends over 15 amino acids. As DNA, the CDR3 is TGTGCCACCGCGCGGGATTGGGGTGCCAAAAACATTCAGTACTTC. It encodes CATARDWGAKNIQYF.

The rearrangement joins TRBV11-2 to TRBJ2-3; TRBD2 matches at 11 bases. This CDR3 is 16 amino acids long. CDR1 SGHAT and CDR2 FQNNGV come from the germline V gene. V trimming: 3 bases; J trimming: 2 bases; junction bases outside the gene matches: 4. CDR3 loop: CASSFSGRGYTDTQYF. In nucleotides, the CDR3 is TGTGCCAGCAGCTTTAGCGGGAGGGGATACACAGATACGCAGTATTTT.

Here the CDR3 DNA reads TGTGCCAGCAGTGACCCGGGGCTAGGTGTGGTTAATGAGCAGTTCTTC. Translation gives CASSDPGLGVVNEQFF. V is TRBV2 and J is TRBJ2-1, with D tentatively TRBD1 or TRBD2 (5 bases each). The germline V and J ends were trimmed by 3 bases and 7 bases, with 19 bases remaining between them. The CDR3 spans 16 residues. The V gene's germline CDR1 is SNHLY and CDR2 FYNNEI.

The genes are TRBV19 and TRBJ2-1, with 8 bases fitting TRBD2. The germline CDR1 and CDR2 sequences are LNHDA and SQIVND (reference sequence). Losses at the gene ends were 5 bases for V and 16 bases for J; bases not matched to a gene: 13. This CDR3 is 13 amino acids long. The CDR3, as DNA: TGTGCCAGTAGTCCCCGGGGGGGCCTTGAGGGATTCTTC. Translating it yields CASSPRGGLEGFF.

The CDR3 loop reads CASSLAGLGTGELFF. DNA for the CDR3: TGCGCCAGCAGCTTAGCGGGCCTGGGCACCGGGGAGCTGTTTTTT. The chain uses TRBV5-1 and TRBJ2-2; D may be TRBD2 (6 bases). Germline-derived CDR1 and CDR2 are SGHRS and YFSETQ. The V end was cut by 2 bases, the J end by 4 bases, with 12 bases between. CDR3 length: 15 amino acids. The full variable domain, completed using reference TRBV5-1 and TRBJ2-2, is KAGVTQTPRYLIKTRGQQVTLSCSPISGHRSVSWYQQTPGQGLQFLFEYFSETQRNKGNFPGRFSGRQFSNSRSEMNVSTLELGDSALYLCASSLAGLGTGELFFGEGSRLTVL.

V is TRBV5-4 and J is TRBJ2-5; the D is unclear. The CDR3 consists of 13 residues. The germline V gene has CDR1 SGHNT and CDR2 YYREEE (reference sequence). With 0 bases removed from V and 2 bases from J, the gap between germline ends came to 5 bases. The CDR3 loop reads CASSLEMQETQYF. CDR3 nucleotides: TGTGCCAGCAGCTTGGAGATGCAAGAGACCCAGTACTTC.

This clone was counted only a few times. This chain joins TRBV2 and TRBJ2-3; 9 bases line up with TRBD2. From germline, CDR1 is SNHLY and CDR2 FYNNEI. V gave up 4 bases and J gave up 5 bases; unmatched junction bases: 7. CDR3 length: 15 residues. CDR3 DNA: TGTGCCAGCAGTGGGGGCGGGAGGGCCTTAGATACGCAGTATTTT. It specifies CASSGGGRALDTQYF.

This clone was counted a few times. This chain links TRBV7-9 with TRBJ2-1, with 8 bases lining up with TRBD1. There are 14 residues in the CDR3. Germline V gives CDR1 SEHNR, CDR2 FQNEAQ (reference sequence). J was trimmed by 8 bases and V by 3 bases; bases with no gene match: 6. CDR3: CASSFPGGRYEQFF. The CDR3 DNA is TGTGCCAGCAGCTTTCCAGGGGGCAGGTATGAGCAGTTCTTC.